A single sample is the source of the 23 T cell receptor beta chains below, sequenced in a study of blood T cell repertoires in COVID-19. Some clones are missing from TCRdb's copy, which holds only in-frame ones; the method was immunoSEQ multiplex PCR. The sample carries 450,000 or so clones, 70% to 90% recorded once. Sequencing was carried out using peripheral blood. The receptors here all came from a man aged 18 to 35 with COVID-19, enrolled during active disease.

This chain links TRBV5-4 with TRBJ2-1; 10 bases are a match to TRBD1. Germline CDR1 and CDR2: SGHNT and YYREEE (reference sequence). Trimming removed 3 bases from V and 9 bases from J; junction bases left unmatched: 6. The CDR3 covers 14 residues. CDR3: CASSSGTGAGEQFF. CDR3 sequence (DNA): TGTGCCAGCAGCTCCGGGACAGGGGCAGGTGAGCAGTTCTTC.

The rearrangement uses TRBV6-6 and TRBJ2-7, with 9 bases identical to TRBD1. Germline V CDR1 and CDR2: MNHNY, SVGAGI (reference sequence). V dropped 6 bases and J dropped 5; count of bases not matched to a gene: 11. This CDR3 spans 15 amino acids. CDR3 DNA: TGTGCCAGCAGCCCACCCCGGGACAGGGACCACGAGCAGTACTTC. Protein sequence: CASSPPRDRDHEQYF.

This sequence joins TRBV12-5 and TRBJ1-5; 11 positions match TRBD1. Germline V lookup: CDR1 LGHNT, CDR2 FRNRAP. The CDR3 length is 16 residues. V shed 5 bases, J shed 4 bases, and the junction held 7 bases outside the gene matches. The CDR3 region is CASGPGTGGRNQPQHF. The DNA for the CDR3 is TGTGCTAGTGGTCCGGGGACAGGGGGGCGTAATCAGCCCCAGCATTTT.

The CDR3 sequence: CASASGSRGDTQYF. The CDR3 DNA reads TGTGCCAGCGCTAGCGGGAGTCGAGGAGATACGCAGTATTTT. The chain joins TRBV5-4 to TRBJ2-3; 10 nucleotides line up with TRBD2. The CDR3 loop spans 14 amino acids. Germline CDR1 SGHNT, CDR2 YYREEE (reference sequence). V shed 7 bases and J 5 bases; nucleotides not matched to a gene: 7.

The gene calls are TRBV11-2 and TRBJ1-1, with D uncertain. CDR1 SGHAT and CDR2 FQNNGV come from the germline V gene. Between the trimmed V and J ends, which lost 10 bases and 4 bases, there was a span of 10 bases. This CDR3 has 11 amino acids. DNA for the CDR3: TGTGCCACCGGGGAAGGCACTGAAGCTTTCTTT. Translation: CATGEGTEAFF. The complete variable domain, with remaining parts taken from reference TRBV11-2 and TRBJ1-1, reads EAGVAQSPRYKIIEKRQSVAFWCNPISGHATLYWYQQILGQGPKLLIQFQNNGVVDDSQLPKDRFSAERLKGVDSTLKIQPAKLEDSAVYLCATGEGTEAFFGQGTRLTVV.

This clone appeared a single time. The chain joins TRBV7-9 to TRBJ2-5; TRBD1 agrees at 8 bases. Germline CDR1 and CDR2: SEHNR and FQNEAQ (reference sequence). The CDR3 is made up of 14 amino acids. The junction had 11 bases not matched to a gene; V was cut back by 5 bases and J by 9 bases. The CDR3 bases are TGTGCCAGCAGCGTTGGGACAGGCCCCTTGGCCCAGTACTTC. Protein product: CASSVGTGPLAQYF.

The chain uses TRBV2 and TRBJ1-5; D is uncertain. The CDR3 length is 15 residues. Germline CDR1 SNHLY, CDR2 FYNNEI. V lost 2 bases to trimming and J lost 2 bases, with 10 bases between them. CDR3 amino acids: CASSETSNGNQPQHF. The CDR3 coding sequence is TGTGCCAGCAGTGAAACATCCAACGGCAATCAGCCCCAGCATTTT.

The rearrangement links TRBV6-5 to TRBJ1-2; D might be TRBD1 (6 bases). The germline V gene has CDR1 MNHEY and CDR2 SVGAGI. Trimming stripped 6 bases from V and 5 bases from J, with 16 bases between. CDR3 length: 14 residues. In DNA, the CDR3 is TGTGCCAGCAGGAACAGGGCCCCTCCTTATGGCTACACCTTC. Protein product: CASRNRAPPYGYTF.

The V and J genes are TRBV27 and TRBJ2-3, with D possibly being TRBD1 (5 bases). Deletions cut 6 bases from V and 0 bases from J, with 10 bases between. The V gene's germline CDR1 is MNHEY and CDR2 SMNVEV (reference sequence). The CDR3 has 14 amino acids. The CDR3 sequence: CASSRTRSTDTQYF. In DNA, the CDR3 is TGTGCCAGCAGCCGGACACGTAGCACAGATACGCAGTATTTT.

V gene TRBV24-1 combines with J gene TRBJ2-1, with 12 bases identical to TRBD2. The V and J ends lost 4 bases and 8 bases, in that order; junction bases with no gene match: 2. This CDR3 comprises 14 residues. Germline lookup yields CDR1 KGHDR and CDR2 SFDVKD. The CDR3 DNA reads TGTGCCACCAGTGAACGACTAGCGGGAGATGAGCAGTTCTTC. Protein: CATSERLAGDEQFF.

V is TRBV3-1 (or the pseudogene TRBV3-2) and J is TRBJ1-1, with a weak D call TRBD1 (6 bases). Germline V CDR1 and CDR2: LGHDT, YNNKEL (reference sequence). With 5 bases removed from V and 5 bases from J, the gap between germline ends came to 15 bases. CDR3 length: 14 residues. The CDR3: CASSSLQGNTEAFF. CDR3 DNA: TGTGCCAGCAGCTCTCTACAGGGTAATACTGAAGCTTTCTTT.

The rearrangement links TRBV24-1 to TRBJ2-1; the D gene is possibly TRBD1 (6 bases). The CDR3 runs 15 residues. From germline, CDR1 is KGHDR and CDR2 SFDVKD. Trimming pared 3 bases from V and 6 bases from J, leaving 14 bases between. CDR3 amino acids: CATSDTGRGPNEQFF. The CDR3 DNA follows: TGTGCCACCAGTGATACGGGCAGGGGACCCAATGAGCAGTTCTTC.

The J gene is TRBJ2-2, the V gene TRBV5-4, with TRBD2 matching over 9 bases. The CDR3 consists of 16 residues. V lost 1 base, J lost 3 bases, and 4 bases stayed unmatched. From germline, CDR1 is SGHNT and CDR2 YYREEE (reference sequence). CDR3 coding DNA: TGTGCCAGCAGCTTGAGTCTAGCGGGATACACCGGGGAGCTGTTTTTT. It encodes CASSLSLAGYTGELFF.

The gene calls are TRBV7-9 and TRBJ1-2; D gene unclear. Trimming cost V 5 bases and J 4 bases, with 14 bases left between them. The CDR3 contains 14 residues. Germline lookup yields CDR1 SEHNR and CDR2 FQNEAQ (reference sequence). The DNA for the CDR3 is TGTGCCAGCAGCCCGAGTTACGAAAGCTATGGCTACACCTTC. It translates to CASSPSYESYGYTF.

The genes are TRBV30 and TRBJ1-5; 9 bases line up with TRBD1. The CDR3 runs to 14 residues. CDR1 GTSNPN and CDR2 SVGIG come from the germline V gene (reference sequence). V dropped 2 bases and J dropped 6; count of bases not matched to a gene: 5. The CDR3 sequence is CAWSWGTGFQPQHF. The CDR3 DNA is TGTGCCTGGAGTTGGGGGACAGGGTTTCAGCCCCAGCATTTT.

The CDR3 spells CASRPGQGTSGANVLTF. The CDR3 bases are TGTGCCAGCAGACCGGGACAGGGGACCTCTGGGGCCAACGTCCTGACTTTC. V gene TRBV2 combines with J gene TRBJ2-6; TRBD1 matches 10 bases. With V trimmed by 6 bases and J by 0 bases, 5 bases remained unmatched. This CDR3 comprises 17 residues. The germline V gene encodes CDR1 SNHLY and CDR2 FYNNEI.

V gene TRBV28 combines with J gene TRBJ1-2; tentative D call: TRBD1 (5 bases). Trimming removed 3 bases at V and 12 bases at J, with 20 bases between. This CDR3 is 14 amino acids long. Per the germline V gene, CDR1 is MDHEN and CDR2 is SYDVKM. CDR3 region: CASSLQGMGEVDTF. CDR3 in DNA: TGTGCCAGCAGTTTGCAGGGTATGGGTGAGGTGGACACCTTC.

This chain connects TRBV5-4 to TRBJ2-7; possible D gene TRBD2, 6 bases. With 1 base removed from V and 6 bases from J, the gap between germline ends came to 11 bases. This CDR3 region has 13 residues. CDR1 is SGHNT, CDR2 YYREEE, per germline (reference sequence). The CDR3 region has the DNA TGTGCCAGCAGCTTGAGGGACTTCGGCGAGCAGTACTTC. Protein: CASSLRDFGEQYF.

This chain joins TRBV27 and TRBJ1-5; D not resolved. The CDR3 is 13 amino acids. V was pared by 3 bases and J by 1 base, with 4 bases between. In germline, CDR1 is MNHEY, CDR2 SMNVEV (reference sequence). In DNA form, the CDR3 reads TGTGCCAGCAGTTTTACAAGCAATCAGCCCCAGCATTTT. Its protein product is CASSFTSNQPQHF.

J is TRBJ2-7 and V is TRBV18, with TRBD1 identical over 8 bases. The CDR3 has 15 amino acids. With 0 bases clipped from V and 5 bases from J, the junction kept 6 bases outside the gene matches. Germline CDR1 KGHSH, CDR2 LQKENI. The CDR3 DNA reads as TGTGCCAGCTCACCACCCGGACAGGGTATGAACGAGCAGTACTTC. Residues: CASSPPGQGMNEQYF. The full variable domain, with the rest looked up from reference TRBV18 and TRBJ2-7, is NAGVMQNPRHLVRRRGQEARLRCSPMKGHSHVYWYRQLPEEGLKFMVYLQKENIIDESGMPKERFSAEFPKEGPSILRIQQVVRGDSAAYFCASSPPGQGMNEQYFGPGTRLTVT.

V is TRBV7-9 and J is TRBJ1-1; weak D call: TRBD1 (5 bases). Per germline, CDR1 SEHNR and CDR2 FQNEAQ (reference sequence). The CDR3 runs 13 residues. The ends were cut back, 6 bases at V and 6 bases at J, with 14 bases in the middle. The chain's CDR3 is CASRPQGVAEAFF. CDR3 DNA sequence: TGTGCCAGCAGACCCCAGGGCGTAGCTGAAGCTTTCTTT.

CDR3 in DNA: TGTGCCAGCAGCTTTTCCGGGACAGTGAACACTGAAGCTTTCTTT. Residues: CASSFSGTVNTEAFF. This chain joins TRBV7-9 and TRBJ1-1, with 7 bases identical to TRBD1. Germline V gene data show CDR1 as SEHNR and CDR2 as FQNEAQ (reference sequence). Unmatched junction bases numbered 4, after V lost 3 bases and J lost 0 bases. The CDR3 totals 15 residues. The full variable domain, its missing parts supplied by reference TRBV7-9 and TRBJ1-1, is DTGVSQNPRHKITKRGQNVTFRCDPISEHNRLYWYRQTLGQGPEFLTYFQNEAQLEKSRLLSDRFSAERPKGSFSTLEIQRTEQGDSAMYLCASSFSGTVNTEAFFGQGTRLTVV.

This chain links TRBV30 with TRBJ1-3; TRBD1 might be the D (5 bases). The length of the CDR3 is 14 residues. From germline, CDR1 is GTSNPN and CDR2 SVGIG (reference sequence). Trimming pared 5 bases from V and 8 bases from J, leaving 19 bases between. CDR3 nucleotides: TGTGCCTGGCCCTTCAGGGTGGCAGTATACACCATATATTTT. It translates to CAWPFRVAVYTIYF.